Below, 25 T cell receptor beta chains from the same sample are listed, as sequenced in a study of T-cell reconstitution after alpha-beta-depleted transplantation in children. Preparation of the TCRbeta library was carried out with unique molecular identifiers. TCRdb re-called the PCR reads through MiXCR, storing one row per CDR3 protein. This sample has hundreds of thousands of distinct CDR3 sequences; 20% to 30% occur once, and the top ten carry 4% to 5.5%. The material sequenced was PBMCs, mostly from graft donor cells, taken 360 days after TCRalphabeta/CD19-depleted stem cell transplant. These receptors were collected from a female patient aged 2 to 10 who had a stem cell transplant for congenital amegakaryocytic thrombocytopenia, so the T cells may come from the graft donor.

This chain joins TRBV15 and TRBJ1-2; no firm D call. V was clipped by 1 base and J by 6 bases, with 9 bases between them. Germline loops: CDR1 LNHNV, CDR2 YYDKDF (reference sequence). The CDR3 sequence is 13 residues long. The CDR3 spells CATSRVGSDGYTF. The CDR3 DNA is TGTGCCACCAGCAGAGTTGGGTCGGATGGCTACACCTTC.

CDR3 bases: TGTGCCAGCAGCCCAATGCCCGGGCGGACCGGGGAGCTGTTTTTT. Protein product: CASSPMPGRTGELFF. V and J are TRBV7-2 and TRBJ2-2, with unresolved D. Trimming took 5 bases from V and 5 from J, leaving 15 bases between them. CDR1 and CDR2 from the germline V gene are SGHTA and FQGNSA. The CDR3 consists of 15 residues.

The V call is TRBV19, the J call TRBJ2-2; maybe TRBD2 (5 bases). Trimming took 3 bases from V and 6 from J, leaving 20 bases between them. Germline V gives CDR1 LNHDA, CDR2 SQIVND (reference sequence). The CDR3 has 17 residues. Here the CDR3 reads CASSIFAGLLNAGELFF. CDR3 coding DNA: TGTGCCAGTAGTATCTTTGCGGGTTTACTTAACGCCGGGGAGCTGTTTTTT.

This clonotype has a handful of counts. V and J are TRBV29-1 and TRBJ1-3; D is unclear. The CDR3 loop spans 14 amino acids. Germline V gene lookup returns CDR1 SQVTM and CDR2 ANQGSEA. V dropped 3 bases and J dropped 0 bases, with 9 bases sitting between them. CDR3 nucleotide sequence: TGCAGCGTTGACGGCAGTGGCTCTGGAAACACCATATATTTT. Its translation: CSVDGSGSGNTIYF.

This sequence joins TRBV12-3 or TRBV12-4 and TRBJ2-1, with 7 bases aligning to TRBD1. V lost 5 bases, J lost 4 bases, and 11 bases stayed unmatched. The CDR3 consists of 16 residues. Here the CDR3 reads CASSPPRGGAYNEQFF. The CDR3 bases are TGTGCCAGCAGTCCCCCGAGAGGGGGCGCTTACAATGAGCAGTTCTTC.

The V and J genes are TRBV6-2 or TRBV6-3 and TRBJ2-5, with TRBD1 matching 7 bases. The CDR3 consists of 15 residues. V lost 4 bases to trimming and J lost 4 bases; unmatched junction nucleotides: 9. Looked up from germline, CDR1 is MNHEY and CDR2 is SVGEGT. The CDR3 spells CASSSYTGVRETQYF. The DNA for the CDR3 is TGTGCCAGCAGTTCCTATACAGGGGTTCGAGAGACCCAGTACTTC.

The V and J genes are TRBV12-3 or TRBV12-4 and TRBJ2-7; D unclear. The V gene lost 6 bases and the J gene lost 4 bases, with 22 bases spanning the gap. The CDR3 is made up of 16 amino acids. CDR3 region: CASSPNLVQLGYEQYF. For the CDR3, the DNA is TGTGCCAGCAGCCCAAACCTTGTTCAGTTGGGGTACGAGCAGTACTTC.

CDR3 nucleotide sequence: TGCGCCAGCAGCTCCCGAGCTAGCGGGGGACACAATGAGCAGTTCTTC. As protein: CASSSRASGGHNEQFF. The gene calls are TRBV5-1 and TRBJ2-1; 10 nucleotides line up with TRBD2. The V and J ends lost 3 bases and 5 bases, in that order; junction bases with no gene match: 8. Germline V gives CDR1 SGHRS, CDR2 YFSETQ. This CDR3 is 16 amino acids long.

The chain's CDR3 is CSASRLAGLRQYF. CDR3 nucleotides: TGCAGTGCTAGCCGACTAGCGGGATTACGGCAGTACTTC. The V gene is TRBV20-1, the J gene TRBJ2-7, with 11 bases matching TRBD2. Germline CDR1 DFQATT, CDR2 SNEGSKA (reference sequence). Germline trimming cut 3 bases from V and 9 bases from J; bases unmatched to any gene: 7. This CDR3 contains 13 residues.

The V and J genes are TRBV7-9 and TRBJ2-1, with 7 bases aligning to TRBD2. Germline CDR1 reads SEHNR; CDR2 reads FQNEAQ (reference sequence). There are 16 residues in the CDR3. V lost 3 bases to trimming and J lost 8 bases; unmatched junction nucleotides: 13. The CDR3 reads CASSLLSGLETDEQFF. CDR3 sequence (DNA): TGTGCCAGCAGCTTGCTGTCCGGACTAGAAACCGATGAGCAGTTCTTC.

The chain couples TRBV5-1 to TRBJ2-2; no firm D call. Germline V gene lookup returns CDR1 SGHRS and CDR2 YFSETQ. V gave up 3 bases and J gave up 5 bases, with 14 bases separating them. This CDR3 is 15 amino acids long. As DNA, the CDR3 is TGCGCCAGCAGCTGGGGATTCGCACCAACCGGGGAGCTGTTTTTT. It codes for CASSWGFAPTGELFF.

V gene TRBV4-2 combines with J gene TRBJ2-5, with 7 bases matching TRBD2. The CDR3 runs to 15 residues. Looked up from germline, CDR1 is LGHNA and CDR2 is YNFKEQ. Losses at the gene ends were 1 base for V and 2 bases for J; bases not matched to a gene: 4. This CDR3 reads CASSQGKAGQETQYF. The CDR3, as DNA: TGTGCCAGCAGCCAAGGAAAAGCGGGACAAGAGACCCAGTACTTC.

This clonotype occurred a few times. This chain joins TRBV28 and TRBJ2-3, with D unresolved. Germline CDR1 MDHEN, CDR2 SYDVKM. CDR3 length: 15 residues. With 1 base removed from V and 4 bases from J, the gap between germline ends came to 12 bases. CDR3 sequence (DNA): TGTGCCAGCAGTTTATTTCTGAGAGCCGCAGATACGCAGTATTTT. This sequence encodes CASSLFLRAADTQYF.

This clonotype was seen a handful of times. V is TRBV20-1 and J is TRBJ2-7; 8 nucleotides match TRBD2. V lost 0 bases and J lost 6; bases outside the gene matches: 7. The CDR3 extends over 14 amino acids. Germline V gene lookup returns CDR1 DFQATT and CDR2 SNEGSKA (reference sequence). In nucleotides, the CDR3 is TGCAGTGCTAGAGATGGGCGGGAGGTTGGCGAGCAGTACTTC. Protein: CSARDGREVGEQYF.

This clonotype turned up a few times. This rearrangement joins TRBV11-1 to TRBJ2-7; 8 bases align to TRBD1. CDR3 length equals 18 residues. V lost 6 bases, J lost 3 bases, and 19 bases stayed unmatched. Germline loops: CDR1 SGHAT, CDR2 FQDESV (reference sequence). Written as DNA, the CDR3 is TGTGCCAGCAGTTACTACACGAAGGGACAGGTCGCAATCTACGAGCAGTACTTC. Its translation is CASSYYTKGQVAIYEQYF.

This clonotype was seen more than once but under ten times. The chain couples TRBV7-2 to TRBJ2-3, with 10 nucleotides matching TRBD2. The J segment lost 3 bases and the V segment lost 5 bases, leaving 8 bases of the junction unmatched. The CDR3 is made up of 16 amino acids. The V gene's germline CDR1 is SGHTA and CDR2 FQGNSA. The CDR3 DNA follows: TGTGCCAGCAGCACTAGCGGGGCCACAAAAACAGATACGCAGTATTTT. This gives the protein CASSTSGATKTDTQYF.

This clonotype was recorded once. J is TRBJ2-7 and V is TRBV10-3; TRBD1 matches at 9 bases. Trimming took 5 bases from V and 1 from J; bases not matched to a gene: 3. CDR1 is ENHRY and CDR2 is SYGVKD in the germline V gene. This CDR3 has 14 residues. This chain's CDR3 is CAISWDRESYEQYF. The DNA of the CDR3 is TGTGCCATCAGTTGGGACAGGGAGTCCTACGAGCAGTACTTC.

This clonotype came up once. V gene TRBV5-1 combines with J gene TRBJ2-5; a weak D match, TRBD2 (6 bases). Germline assignment: CDR1 SGHRS and CDR2 YFSETQ. The CDR3 is made up of 14 amino acids. V was trimmed by 1 base and J by 2 bases, leaving 9 bases between them. CDR3 sequence (DNA): TGCGCCAGCAGCTTGTATGGGACTCAAGAGACCCAGTACTTC. It specifies CASSLYGTQETQYF. The full variable domain, completed using reference TRBV5-1 and TRBJ2-5, is KAGVTQTPRYLIKTRGQQVTLSCSPISGHRSVSWYQQTPGQGLQFLFEYFSETQRNKGNFPGRFSGRQFSNSRSEMNVSTLELGDSALYLCASSLYGTQETQYFGPGTRLLVL.

The CDR3 sequence is CSVTRLHTDTQYF. The CDR3 coding sequence is TGCAGCGTTACCAGACTACACACAGATACGCAGTATTTT. This chain connects TRBV29-1 to TRBJ2-3; tentatively, D is TRBD2 (5 bases). Deletions cut 5 bases from V and 2 bases from J, with 11 bases between. The CDR3 consists of 13 residues. Looked up from germline, CDR1 is SQVTM and CDR2 is ANQGSEA.

This clonotype was seen at least ten times. V is TRBV4-3 and J is TRBJ2-1; TRBD2 is a possible D gene (5 bases). Trimming pared 1 base from V and 0 bases from J, leaving 13 bases between. This CDR3 comprises 17 residues. Germline V gene sequence: CDR1 LGHNA, CDR2 YSLEER. The CDR3 region is CASSQVTTRSSYNEQFF. The DNA for the CDR3 is TGCGCCAGCAGCCAAGTTACAACTAGGAGCTCCTACAATGAGCAGTTCTTC.

This clonotype appeared many times. CDR3: CASSPGTGDSPLHF. The CDR3 nucleotides read TGTGCCAGCAGCCCCGGGACAGGGGATTCACCCCTCCACTTT. V is TRBV12-3 or TRBV12-4 and J is TRBJ1-6; 10 bases match TRBD1. Trimming removed 6 bases from V and 8 bases from J; junction bases left unmatched: 4. CDR3 length: 14 amino acids.

This clonotype was observed a few times. The genes are TRBV20-1 and TRBJ1-1; 9 nucleotides agree with TRBD1. Germline-derived CDR1 and CDR2 are DFQATT and SNEGSKA (reference sequence). This CDR3 spans 13 amino acids. The ends lost 4 bases at V and 12 bases at J; junction bases unmatched: 12. CDR3 amino acids: CSAIYPGQGVPFF. DNA for the CDR3: TGCAGTGCTATCTACCCGGGACAGGGTGTACCTTTCTTT.

Concerning this clonotype itself: A much larger clonotype is one base distant, so this may be a read error. This chain uses TRBV3-1 with TRBJ1-4, with D unresolved. Deletions cut 3 bases from V and 5 bases from J, with 7 bases between. The V gene's germline CDR1 is LGHDT and CDR2 YNNKEL (reference sequence). CDR3 length equals 13 residues. The DNA for the CDR3 is TGTGCCAGCAGCCATGACCTCAATGAAAAACTGTTTTTT. This translates into CASSHDLNEKLFF.

The chain is built from TRBV12-3 or TRBV12-4 and TRBJ2-1; perhaps TRBD2 as D (6 bases). V lost 3 bases, J lost 3 bases, and 15 bases lay in between. The length of the CDR3 is 16 residues. The CDR3 reads CASSLSRERVYNEQFF. DNA of the CDR3: TGTGCCAGCAGTTTGTCTCGGGAGCGCGTCTACAATGAGCAGTTCTTC.

This clonotype was detected a few times. The genes are TRBV10-3 and TRBJ1-1, with D maybe TRBD1 (6 bases). V was cut by 5 bases and J by 1 base, with 11 bases left in between. Germline CDR1 is ENHRY and CDR2 is SYGVKD. The CDR3 consists of 14 residues. The chain's CDR3 is CAISQSRGNTEAFF. In DNA, the CDR3 is TGTGCCATCAGTCAATCCAGGGGGAACACTGAAGCTTTCTTT.